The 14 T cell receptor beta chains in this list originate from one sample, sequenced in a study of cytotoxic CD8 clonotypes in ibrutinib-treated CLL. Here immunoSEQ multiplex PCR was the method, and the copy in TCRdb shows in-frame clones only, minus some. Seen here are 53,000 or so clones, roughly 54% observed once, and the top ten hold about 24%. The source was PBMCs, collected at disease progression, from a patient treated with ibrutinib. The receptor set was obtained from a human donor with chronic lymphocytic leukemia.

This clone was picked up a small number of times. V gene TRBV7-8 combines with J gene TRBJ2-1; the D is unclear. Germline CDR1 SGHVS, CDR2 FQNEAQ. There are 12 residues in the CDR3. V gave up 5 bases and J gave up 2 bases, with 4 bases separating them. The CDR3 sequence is CASSRAYNEQFF. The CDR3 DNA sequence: TGTGCCAGCAGCCGGGCCTACAATGAGCAGTTCTTC.

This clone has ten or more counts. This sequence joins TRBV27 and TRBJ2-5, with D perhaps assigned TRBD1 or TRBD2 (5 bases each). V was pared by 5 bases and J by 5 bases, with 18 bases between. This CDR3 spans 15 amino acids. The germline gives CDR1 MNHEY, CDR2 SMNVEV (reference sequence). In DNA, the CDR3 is TGTGCCAGCAGTCCACCGGGGCGGGCGTGGGAGACCCAGTACTTC. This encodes CASSPPGRAWETQYF.

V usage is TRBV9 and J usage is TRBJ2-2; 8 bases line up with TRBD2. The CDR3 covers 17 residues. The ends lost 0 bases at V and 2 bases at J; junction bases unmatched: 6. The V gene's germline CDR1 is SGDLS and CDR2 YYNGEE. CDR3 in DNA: TGTGCCAGCAGCGTAGTTCGGACTAGCTTCAACACCGGGGAGCTGTTTTTT. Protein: CASSVVRTSFNTGELFF.

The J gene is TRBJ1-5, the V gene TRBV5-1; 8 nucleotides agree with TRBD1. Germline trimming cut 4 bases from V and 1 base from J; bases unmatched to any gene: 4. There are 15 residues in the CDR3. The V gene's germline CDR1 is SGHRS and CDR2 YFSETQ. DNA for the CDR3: TGCGCCAGCAGCCCCGGACAGGGAAGCAATCAGCCCCAGCATTTT. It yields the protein CASSPGQGSNQPQHF. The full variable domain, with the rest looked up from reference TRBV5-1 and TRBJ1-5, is KAGVTQTPRYLIKTRGQQVTLSCSPISGHRSVSWYQQTPGQGLQFLFEYFSETQRNKGNFPGRFSGRQFSNSRSEMNVSTLELGDSALYLCASSPGQGSNQPQHFGDGTRLSIL.

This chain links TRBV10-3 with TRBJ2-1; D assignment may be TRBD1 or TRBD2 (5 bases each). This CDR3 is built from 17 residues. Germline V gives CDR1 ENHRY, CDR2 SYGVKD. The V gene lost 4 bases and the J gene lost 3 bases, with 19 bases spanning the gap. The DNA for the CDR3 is TGTGCCATCAGTGGGGGGAACAGGAAGTCCCTCTACAATGAGCAGTTCTTC. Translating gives CAISGGNRKSLYNEQFF.

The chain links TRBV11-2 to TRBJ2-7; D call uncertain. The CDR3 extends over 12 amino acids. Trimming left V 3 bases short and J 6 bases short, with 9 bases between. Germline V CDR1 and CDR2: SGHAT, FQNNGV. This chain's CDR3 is CASSLARSEQYF. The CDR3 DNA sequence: TGTGCCAGCAGCTTGGCCAGGAGCGAGCAGTACTTC.

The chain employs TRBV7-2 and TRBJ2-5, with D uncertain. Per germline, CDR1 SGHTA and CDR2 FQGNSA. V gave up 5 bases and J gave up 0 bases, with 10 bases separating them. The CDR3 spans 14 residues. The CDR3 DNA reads TGTGCCAGCAGCCGCTCTTTCAACCAAGAGACCCAGTACTTC. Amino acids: CASSRSFNQETQYF.

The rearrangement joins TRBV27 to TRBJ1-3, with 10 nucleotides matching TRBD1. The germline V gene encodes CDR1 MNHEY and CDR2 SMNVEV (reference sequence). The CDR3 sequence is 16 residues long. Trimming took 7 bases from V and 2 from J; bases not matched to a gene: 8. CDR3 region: CASKTRGTGAGNTIYF. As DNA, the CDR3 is TGTGCCAGCAAAACGAGGGGGACAGGGGCTGGAAACACCATATATTTT.

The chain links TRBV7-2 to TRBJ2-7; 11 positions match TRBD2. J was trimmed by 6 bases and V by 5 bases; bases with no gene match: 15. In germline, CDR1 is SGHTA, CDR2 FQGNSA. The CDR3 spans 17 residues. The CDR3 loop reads CASSPTPLAGGPSEQYF. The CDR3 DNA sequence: TGTGCCAGCAGCCCGACTCCGCTAGCGGGAGGCCCTTCCGAGCAGTACTTC.

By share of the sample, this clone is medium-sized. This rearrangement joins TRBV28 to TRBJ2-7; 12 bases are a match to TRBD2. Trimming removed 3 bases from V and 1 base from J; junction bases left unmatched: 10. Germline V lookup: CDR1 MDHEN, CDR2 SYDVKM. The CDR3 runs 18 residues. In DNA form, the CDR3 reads TGTGCCAGCAGTTTTCGTTCTAGCGGGAGGGTTTGGTCCTACGAGCAGTACTTC. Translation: CASSFRSSGRVWSYEQYF.

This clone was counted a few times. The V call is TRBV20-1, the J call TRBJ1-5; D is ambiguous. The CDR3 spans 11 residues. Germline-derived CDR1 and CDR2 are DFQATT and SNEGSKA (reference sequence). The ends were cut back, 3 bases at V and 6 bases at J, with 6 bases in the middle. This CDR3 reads CSARIFQPQHF. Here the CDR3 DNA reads TGCAGTGCTAGGATATTTCAGCCCCAGCATTTT.

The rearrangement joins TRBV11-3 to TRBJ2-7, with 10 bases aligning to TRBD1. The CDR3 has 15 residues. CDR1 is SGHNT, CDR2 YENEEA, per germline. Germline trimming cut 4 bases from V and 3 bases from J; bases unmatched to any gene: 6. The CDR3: CASSSEGTGDYEQYF. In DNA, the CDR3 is TGTGCCAGCAGCTCGGAAGGGACAGGGGACTACGAGCAGTACTTC.

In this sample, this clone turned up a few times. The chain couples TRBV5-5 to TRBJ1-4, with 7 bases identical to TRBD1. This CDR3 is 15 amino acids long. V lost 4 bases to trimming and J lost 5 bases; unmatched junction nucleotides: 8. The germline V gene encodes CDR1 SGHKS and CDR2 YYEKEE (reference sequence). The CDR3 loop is CASSPTTGRNEKLFF. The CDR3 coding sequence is TGTGCCAGCAGCCCGACGACAGGGAGGAATGAAAAACTGTTTTTT.

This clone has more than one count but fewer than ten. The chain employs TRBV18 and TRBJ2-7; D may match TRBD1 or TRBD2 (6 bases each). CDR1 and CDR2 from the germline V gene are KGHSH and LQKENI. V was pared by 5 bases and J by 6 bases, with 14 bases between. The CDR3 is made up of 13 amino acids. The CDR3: CASSASQGGEQYF. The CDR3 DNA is TGTGCCAGCTCAGCGTCACAGGGAGGCGAGCAGTACTTC. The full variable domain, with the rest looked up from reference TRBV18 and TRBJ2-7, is NAGVMQNPRHLVRRRGQEARLRCSPMKGHSHVYWYRQLPEEGLKFMVYLQKENIIDESGMPKERFSAEFPKEGPSILRIQQVVRGDSAAYFCASSASQGGEQYFGPGTRLTVT.